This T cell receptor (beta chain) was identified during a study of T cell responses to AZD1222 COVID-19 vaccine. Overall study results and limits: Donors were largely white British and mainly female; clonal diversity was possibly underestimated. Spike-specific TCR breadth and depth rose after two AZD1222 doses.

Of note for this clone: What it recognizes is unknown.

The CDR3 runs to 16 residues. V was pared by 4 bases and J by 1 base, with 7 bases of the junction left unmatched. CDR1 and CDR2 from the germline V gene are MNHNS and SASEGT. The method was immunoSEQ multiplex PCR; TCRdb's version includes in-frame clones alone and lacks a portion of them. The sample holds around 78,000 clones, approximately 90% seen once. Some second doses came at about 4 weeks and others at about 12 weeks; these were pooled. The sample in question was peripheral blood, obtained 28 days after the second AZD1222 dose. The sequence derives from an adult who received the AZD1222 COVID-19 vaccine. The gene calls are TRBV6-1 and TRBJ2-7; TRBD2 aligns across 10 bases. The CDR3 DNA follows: TGTGCCAGCAGTGGCAGCGGGAGGGATTATTCCTACGAGCAGTACTTC. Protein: CASSGSGRDYSYEQYF.